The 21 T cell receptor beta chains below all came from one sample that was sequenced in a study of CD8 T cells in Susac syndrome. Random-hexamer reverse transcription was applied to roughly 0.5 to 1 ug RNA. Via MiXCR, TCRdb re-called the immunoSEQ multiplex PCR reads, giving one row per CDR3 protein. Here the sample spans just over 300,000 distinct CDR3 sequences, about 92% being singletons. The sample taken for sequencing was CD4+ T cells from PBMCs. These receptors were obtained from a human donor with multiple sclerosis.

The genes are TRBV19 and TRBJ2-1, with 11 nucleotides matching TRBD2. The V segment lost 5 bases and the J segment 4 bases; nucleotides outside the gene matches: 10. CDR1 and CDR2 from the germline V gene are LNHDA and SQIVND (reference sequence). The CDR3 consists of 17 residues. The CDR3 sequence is CASSPTMGTSGYNEQFF. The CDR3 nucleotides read TGTGCCAGTAGTCCTACCATGGGGACTAGCGGATACAATGAGCAGTTCTTC.

The DNA of the CDR3 is TGTGCCAGTAGTATGAGGCTAGCGGAGACCCAAGAGACCCAGTACTTC. Protein product: CASSMRLAETQETQYF. The chain is built from TRBV19 and TRBJ2-5; 7 nucleotides match TRBD2. Germline-derived CDR1 and CDR2 are LNHDA and SQIVND (reference sequence). The CDR3 sequence is 16 residues long. J gave up 1 base and V 3 bases, and 8 bases lay outside the gene matches.

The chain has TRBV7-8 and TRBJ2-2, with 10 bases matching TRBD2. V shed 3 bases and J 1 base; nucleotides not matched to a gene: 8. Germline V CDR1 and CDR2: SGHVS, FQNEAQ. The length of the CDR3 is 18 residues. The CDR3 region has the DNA TGTGCCAGCAGCTTCCGGACTAGCGGCGGTATGAACACCGGGGAGCTGTTTTTT. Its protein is CASSFRTSGGMNTGELFF.

Written as DNA, the CDR3 is TGTGCCAGCAGCCAAGTTGTGGGCCAATACACAGATACGCAGTATTTT. Protein sequence: CASSQVVGQYTDTQYF. The chain carries TRBV4-2 and TRBJ2-3, with D uncertain. Trimming removed 1 base at V and 2 bases at J, with 13 bases between. The CDR3 is made up of 16 amino acids. Germline V gene data show CDR1 as LGHNA and CDR2 as YNFKEQ.

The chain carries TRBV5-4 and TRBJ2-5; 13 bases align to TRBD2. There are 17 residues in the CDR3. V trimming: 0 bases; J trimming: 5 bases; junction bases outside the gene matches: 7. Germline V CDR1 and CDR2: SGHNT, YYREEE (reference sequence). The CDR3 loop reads CASSLGLAGGPGETQYF. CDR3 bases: TGTGCCAGCAGCTTGGGACTAGCGGGAGGCCCCGGGGAGACCCAGTACTTC.

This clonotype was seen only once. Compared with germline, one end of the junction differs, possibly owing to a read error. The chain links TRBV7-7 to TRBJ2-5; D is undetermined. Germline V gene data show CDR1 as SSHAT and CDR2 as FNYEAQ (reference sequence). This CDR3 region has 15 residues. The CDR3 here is CASSNSPGDQETQYF. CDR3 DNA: TGTGCTAGCAGCAATAGTCCTGGGGACCAAGAGACCCAGTACTTC. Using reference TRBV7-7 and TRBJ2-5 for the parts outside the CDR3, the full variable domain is GAGVSQSPRYKVTKRGQDVTLRCDPISSHATLYWYQQALGQGPEFLTYFNYEAQPDKSGLPSDRFSAERPEGSISTLTIQRTEQRDSAMYRCASSNSPGDQETQYFGPGTRLLVL.

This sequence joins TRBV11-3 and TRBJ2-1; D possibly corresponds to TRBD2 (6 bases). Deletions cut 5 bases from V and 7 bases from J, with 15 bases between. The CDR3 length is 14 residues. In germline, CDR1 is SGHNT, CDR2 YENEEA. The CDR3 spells CASSLGLLKNEQFF. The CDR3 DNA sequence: TGTGCCAGCAGCCTGGGACTCCTGAAGAATGAGCAGTTCTTC.

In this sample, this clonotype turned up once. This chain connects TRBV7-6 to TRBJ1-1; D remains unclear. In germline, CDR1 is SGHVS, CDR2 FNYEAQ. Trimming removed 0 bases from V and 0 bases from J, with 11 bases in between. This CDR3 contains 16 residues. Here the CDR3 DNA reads TGTGCCAGCAGCTTAGCGTCCGGCTACATGAACACTGAAGCTTTCTTT. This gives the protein CASSLASGYMNTEAFF.

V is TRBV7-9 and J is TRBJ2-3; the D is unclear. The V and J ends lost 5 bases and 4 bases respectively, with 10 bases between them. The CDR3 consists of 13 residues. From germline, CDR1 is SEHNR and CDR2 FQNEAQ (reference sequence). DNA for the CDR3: TGTGCCAGCAGCCTCACCACCGCAGATACGCAGTATTTT. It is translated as CASSLTTADTQYF.

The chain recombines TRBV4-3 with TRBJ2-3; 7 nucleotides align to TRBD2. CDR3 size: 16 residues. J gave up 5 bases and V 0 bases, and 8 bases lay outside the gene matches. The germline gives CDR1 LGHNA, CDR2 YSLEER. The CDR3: CASSQDARELGDTQYF. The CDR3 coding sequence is TGCGCCAGCAGCCAAGATGCGCGGGAGCTTGGAGATACGCAGTATTTT.

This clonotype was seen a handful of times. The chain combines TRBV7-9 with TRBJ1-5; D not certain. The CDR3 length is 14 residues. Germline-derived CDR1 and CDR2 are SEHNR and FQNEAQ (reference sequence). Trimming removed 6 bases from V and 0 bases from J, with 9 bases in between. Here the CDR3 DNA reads TGTGCCAGCAGTCCCGACAATAGCAATCAGCCCCAGCATTTT. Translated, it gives CASSPDNSNQPQHF.

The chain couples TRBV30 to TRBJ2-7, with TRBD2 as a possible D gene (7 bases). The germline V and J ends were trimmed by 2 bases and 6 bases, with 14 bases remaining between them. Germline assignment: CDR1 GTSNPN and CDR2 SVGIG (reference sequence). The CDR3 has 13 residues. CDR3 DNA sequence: TGTGCCTGGAGTCCGCGGGGGCTTGGCGAGCAGTACTTC. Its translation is CAWSPRGLGEQYF.

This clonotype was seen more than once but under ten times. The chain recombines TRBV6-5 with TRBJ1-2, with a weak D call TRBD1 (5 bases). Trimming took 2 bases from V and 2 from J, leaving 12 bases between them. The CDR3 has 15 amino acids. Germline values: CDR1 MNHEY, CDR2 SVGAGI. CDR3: CASSYGHSANYGYTF. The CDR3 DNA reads TGTGCCAGCAGTTACGGACACTCGGCCAACTATGGCTACACCTTC.

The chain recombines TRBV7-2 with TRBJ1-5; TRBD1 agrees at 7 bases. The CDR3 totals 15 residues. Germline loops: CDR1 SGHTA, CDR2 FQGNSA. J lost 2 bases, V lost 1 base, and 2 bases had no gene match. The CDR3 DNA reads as TGTGCCAGCAGCTTAGAGGGGGCTGGCAATCAGCCCCAGCATTTT. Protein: CASSLEGAGNQPQHF.

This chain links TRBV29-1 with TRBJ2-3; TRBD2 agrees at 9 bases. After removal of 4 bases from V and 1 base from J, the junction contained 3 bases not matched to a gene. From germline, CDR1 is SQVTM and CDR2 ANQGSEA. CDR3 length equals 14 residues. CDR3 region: CSVVGGRGTDTQYF. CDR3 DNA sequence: TGCAGCGTTGTCGGCGGGAGGGGCACAGATACGCAGTATTTT.

The CDR3 here is CASSPPDGAYGYTF. CDR3 DNA sequence: TGTGCCAGCTCACCCCCGGACGGGGCCTATGGCTACACCTTC. This rearrangement joins TRBV18 to TRBJ1-2; a possible D gene is TRBD1 (5 bases). CDR1 is KGHSH and CDR2 is LQKENI in the germline V gene. V lost 3 bases, J lost 4 bases, and 12 bases lay in between. The CDR3 runs to 14 residues.

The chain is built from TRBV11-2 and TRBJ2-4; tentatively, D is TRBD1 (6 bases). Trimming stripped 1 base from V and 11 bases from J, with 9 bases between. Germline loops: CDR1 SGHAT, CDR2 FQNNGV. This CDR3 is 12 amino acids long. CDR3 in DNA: TGTGCCAGCAGCTTAGGCAGGGGCCTTCAGTACTTC. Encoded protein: CASSLGRGLQYF.

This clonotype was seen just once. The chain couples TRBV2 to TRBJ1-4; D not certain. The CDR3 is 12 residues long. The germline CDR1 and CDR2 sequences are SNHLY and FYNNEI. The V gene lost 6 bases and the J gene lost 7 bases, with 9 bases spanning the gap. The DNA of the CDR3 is TGTGCCAGCAGCCCCAGCAGTGAAAAACTGTTTTTT. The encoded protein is CASSPSSEKLFF.

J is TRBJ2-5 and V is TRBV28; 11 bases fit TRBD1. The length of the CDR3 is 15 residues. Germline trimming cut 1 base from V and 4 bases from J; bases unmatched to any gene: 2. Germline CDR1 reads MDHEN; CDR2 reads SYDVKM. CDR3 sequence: CASSLLGQGGETQYF. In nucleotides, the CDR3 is TGTGCCAGCAGTTTATTGGGACAGGGGGGAGAGACCCAGTACTTC.

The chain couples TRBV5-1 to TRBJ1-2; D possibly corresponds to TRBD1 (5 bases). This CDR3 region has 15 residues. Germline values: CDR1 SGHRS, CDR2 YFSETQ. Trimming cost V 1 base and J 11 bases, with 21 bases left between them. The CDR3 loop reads CASSLSRGIYSGYTF. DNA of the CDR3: TGCGCCAGCAGCTTGTCTCGGGGGATCTACAGTGGGTACACCTTC.

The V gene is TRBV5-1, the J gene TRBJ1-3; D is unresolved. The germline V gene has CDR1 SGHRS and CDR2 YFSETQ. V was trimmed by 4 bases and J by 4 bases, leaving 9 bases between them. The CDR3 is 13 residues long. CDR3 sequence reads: CASSPRTGNTIYF. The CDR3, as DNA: TGCGCCAGCAGCCCACGGACCGGAAACACCATATATTTT.